The 2 T cell receptor beta chains below all came from one sample that was sequenced in a study of blood T cell repertoires in COVID-19. Profiled with immunoSEQ multiplex PCR; TCRdb holds only in-frame clones, not every one. The table includes approximately 100,000 clones, about three quarters detected once. The sequenced material came from peripheral blood. The receptors shown here come from an older man with acute or convalescent COVID-19.

As regards this clone: Other DNA sequences in this specimen translate into the identical CDR3. The rearrangement uses TRBV27 and TRBJ1-5; unclear D gene. The ends were cut back, 7 bases at V and 4 bases at J, with 8 bases in the middle. This CDR3 has 12 amino acids. The germline CDR1 and CDR2 sequences are MNHEY and SMNVEV (reference sequence). The CDR3 spells CASKGGNQPQHF. The CDR3 bases are TGTGCCAGCAAAGGAGGAAATCAGCCCCAGCATTTT.

The chain recombines TRBV14 with TRBJ2-3; D may be TRBD2 (5 bases). The V end lost 2 bases, the J end lost 5 bases, and 8 bases lay between the germline ends. The CDR3 extends over 13 amino acids. Per the germline V gene, CDR1 is SGHDN and CDR2 is FVKESK. CDR3 sequence reads: CASSQYGVDTQYF. As DNA, the CDR3 is TGTGCCAGCAGCCAATACGGGGTAGATACGCAGTATTTT.